The 28 T cell receptor beta chains listed next were all sequenced from one sample in a study of blood T cell repertoires in COVID-19. Libraries were prepared by immunoSEQ multiplex PCR; TCRdb keeps only in-frame clonotypes and omits some of them. Of 150,000 to 160,000 clones detected, 70% to 90% appear once; the ten largest clones hold more than 2%. Sequences were obtained from peripheral blood. The receptors here all came from a woman in her seventies with acute or convalescent COVID-19.

The chain is built from TRBV2 and TRBJ2-3; 11 bases map to TRBD2. J gave up 2 bases and V 3 bases, and 7 bases lay outside the gene matches. Germline CDR1 SNHLY, CDR2 FYNNEI. The CDR3 totals 17 residues. The CDR3 loop is CASSELIAGGITDTQYF. Here the CDR3 DNA reads TGTGCCAGCAGTGAGTTAATAGCGGGGGGGATCACAGATACGCAGTATTTT. Full variable domain (outside the CDR3, taken from reference TRBV2 and TRBJ2-3): EPEVTQTPSHQVTQMGQEVILRCVPISNHLYFYWYRQILGQKVEFLVSFYNNEISEKSEIFDDQFSVERPDGSNFTLKIRSTKLEDSAMYFCASSELIAGGITDTQYFGPGTRLTVL.

Note on this clone: Other DNA sequences in this specimen translate into the identical CDR3. This rearrangement joins TRBV7-3 to TRBJ2-2; possible D gene TRBD2, 6 bases. The CDR3 covers 15 residues. Between the trimmed V and J ends, which lost 4 bases and 7 bases, there was a span of 16 bases. CDR1 and CDR2 (germline): SGHTA, FQGTGA. The CDR3 DNA reads as TGTGCCAGCAGCTCCGGGGGTGGAGGGCTCGGGGAGCTGTTTTTT. This translates into CASSSGGGGLGELFF.

The chain uses TRBV5-8 and TRBJ2-4, with TRBD1 identical over 10 bases. V gave up 8 bases and J gave up 9 bases; unmatched junction bases: 11. CDR1 and CDR2 from the germline V gene are SGHTS and YDEGEE. The CDR3 extends over 14 amino acids. The CDR3 sequence: CASLPRQGAGIQYF. The CDR3 bases are TGTGCCAGTCTCCCCCGACAGGGGGCAGGCATTCAGTACTTC. The variable domain in full, with the rest retrieved from reference TRBV5-8 and TRBJ2-4, is EAGVTQSPTHLIKTRGQQATLRCSPISGHTSVYWYQQALGLGLQFLLWYDEGEERNRGNFPPRFSGRQFPNYSSELNVNALELEDSALYLCASLPRQGAGIQYFGAGTRLSVL.

The CDR3 nucleotides read TGTGCCAGTAGTCCCTTGGGGAGGGGCGGGACGGAGACCCAGTACTTC. As protein: CASSPLGRGGTETQYF. The V call is TRBV19, the J call TRBJ2-5; 7 bases agree with TRBD2. Germline V gene data show CDR1 as LNHDA and CDR2 as SQIVND (reference sequence). This CDR3 is 16 amino acids long. Germline trimming cut 5 bases from V and 5 bases from J; bases unmatched to any gene: 14. The whole variable domain, filled in from reference TRBV19 and TRBJ2-5, reads DGGITQSPKYLFRKEGQNVTLSCEQNLNHDAMYWYRQDPGQGLRLIYYSQIVNDFQKGDIAEGYSVSREKKESFPLTVTSAQKNPTAFYLCASSPLGRGGTETQYFGPGTRLLVL.

This clone was recorded once. This chain links TRBV15 with TRBJ1-6; D is undetermined. The CDR3 runs 14 residues. CDR1 and CDR2 from the germline V gene are LNHNV and YYDKDF (reference sequence). V lost 5 bases to trimming and J lost 7 bases, with 12 bases between them. For the CDR3, the DNA is TGTGCCACCAGCGAGGGAGTCGGCAATTCACCCCTCCACTTT. Its protein product is CATSEGVGNSPLHF.

The gene calls are TRBV27 and TRBJ2-3; the match to TRBD1 covers 7 bases. CDR3 length: 16 amino acids. The germline V gene encodes CDR1 MNHEY and CDR2 SMNVEV (reference sequence). V was clipped by 6 bases and J by 0 bases; unmatched bases: 9. The CDR3 DNA sequence: TGTGCCAGCAGCCGTCCGGGACAGCTTAGCACAGATACGCAGTATTTT. Translated: CASSRPGQLSTDTQYF.

This chain joins TRBV11-3 and TRBJ1-2; D ambiguous. Trimming took off 2 bases at V and 5 bases at J, with 15 bases between the two ends. The length of the CDR3 is 15 residues. Germline V gene data show CDR1 as SGHNT and CDR2 as YENEEA. The chain's CDR3 is CASSLPPGGKYGYTF. The CDR3 coding sequence is TGTGCCAGCAGCTTACCCCCCGGAGGGAAATATGGCTACACCTTC.

The chain has TRBV6-5 and TRBJ2-6; D gene uncertain. Trimming removed 7 bases from V and 2 bases from J, with 12 bases in between. Germline lookup yields CDR1 MNHEY and CDR2 SVGAGI. The length of the CDR3 is 15 residues. CDR3 protein: CASMLQRAGANVLTF. The CDR3, as DNA: TGTGCCAGCATGCTCCAACGCGCTGGGGCCAACGTCCTGACTTTC.

The J gene is TRBJ2-7, the V gene TRBV6-1; maybe TRBD1 (5 bases). V shed 2 bases and J shed 4 bases, with 12 bases lying between them. CDR3 size: 14 residues. The V gene's germline CDR1 is MNHNS and CDR2 SASEGT. The CDR3: CASSEHRGAYEQYV. CDR3 sequence (DNA): TGTGCCAGCAGTGAACATCGTGGGGCTTACGAGCAGTACGTC.

The chain is built from TRBV2 and TRBJ1-4; possible D gene TRBD1, 6 bases. In germline, CDR1 is SNHLY, CDR2 FYNNEI. The CDR3 has 11 amino acids. V was clipped by 4 bases and J by 16 bases, with 13 bases between them. The CDR3 protein is CASSAAGTRFF. The CDR3 bases are TGTGCCAGCAGTGCAGCCGGGACACGGTTTTTT.

Notes on this clone: A junction boundary mismatches the germline segment, possibly from a read error. The rearrangement joins TRBV7-9 to TRBJ1-2, with D possibly TRBD1 on 6 matching bases. The CDR3 has 12 amino acids. CDR1 and CDR2 from the germline V gene are SEHNR and FQNEAQ (reference sequence). The CDR3 spells CASSLGGMGAPF. The DNA for the CDR3 is TGTGCCAGCAGCTTAGGGGGAATGGGGGCCCCCTTC.

The rearrangement uses TRBV20-1 and TRBJ1-1; D call uncertain. The CDR3 totals 11 residues. The germline CDR1 and CDR2 sequences are DFQATT and SNEGSKA (reference sequence). Trimming pared 3 bases from V and 3 bases from J, leaving 5 bases between. Here the CDR3 DNA reads TGCAGTGCTAGGTCGGACACTGAAGCTTTCTTT. Amino acids: CSARSDTEAFF.

This clone showed up just once. V gene TRBV4-1 combines with J gene TRBJ2-5, with TRBD1 identical over 8 bases. After removal of 3 bases from V and 5 bases from J, the junction contained 5 bases not matched to a gene. This CDR3 spans 14 amino acids. Germline V gene data show CDR1 as MGHRA and CDR2 as YSYEKL. The DNA for the CDR3 is TGCGCCAGCAGCCAGGACAGGGTTGTTGAGACCCAGTACTTC. This sequence encodes CASSQDRVVETQYF.

This chain uses TRBV12-3 or TRBV12-4 with TRBJ1-2; D call uncertain. The V gene lost 2 bases and the J gene lost 3 bases, with 7 bases spanning the gap. The CDR3 runs to 13 residues. CDR3 DNA sequence: TGTGCCAGCAGTTTAAGAGGTTACTATGGCTACACCTTC. The encoded protein is CASSLRGYYGYTF.

The chain employs TRBV6-2 or TRBV6-3 and TRBJ1-5; D gene unclear. The CDR3 is made up of 16 amino acids. The V end was cut by 4 bases, the J end by 1 base, with 14 bases between. Germline CDR1 reads MNHEY; CDR2 reads SVGEGT. CDR3 amino acids: CASSSNYYASNQPQHF. Written as DNA, the CDR3 is TGTGCCAGCAGTTCGAACTATTATGCGAGCAATCAGCCCCAGCATTTT.

This clone was seen just once. The J gene is TRBJ1-2, the V gene TRBV6-5; 7 positions agree with TRBD1. The germline CDR1 and CDR2 sequences are MNHEY and SVGAGI. V shed 5 bases and J 4 bases; nucleotides not matched to a gene: 7. There are 14 residues in the CDR3. The CDR3 DNA sequence: TGTGCCAGCAGTAACGACAGGGAATCCTATGGCTACACCTTC. This gives the protein CASSNDRESYGYTF.

The chain recombines TRBV7-2 with TRBJ1-5, with TRBD1 matching over 7 bases. After removal of 6 bases from V and 2 bases from J, the junction contained 7 bases not matched to a gene. The CDR3 runs to 15 residues. Germline V gene lookup returns CDR1 SGHTA and CDR2 FQGNSA. CDR3 region: CASSQGVLGNQPQHF. The CDR3, as DNA: TGTGCCAGCAGTCAGGGGGTATTAGGCAATCAGCCCCAGCATTTT.

The chain recombines TRBV2 with TRBJ1-6; TRBD1 matches at 9 bases. The trim removed 5 bases at V and 8 bases at J, leaving 4 bases unmatched. In germline, CDR1 is SNHLY, CDR2 FYNNEI. This CDR3 region has 14 residues. The CDR3 nucleotides read TGTGCCAGCAGTCCGGGACAGGGATATTCACCCCTCCACTTT. It specifies CASSPGQGYSPLHF.

The V call is TRBV7-6, the J call TRBJ2-2, with TRBD2 as a possible D gene (5 bases). V lost 2 bases to trimming and J lost 4 bases, with 17 bases between them. The CDR3 is made up of 17 amino acids. CDR1 is SGHVS and CDR2 is FNYEAQ in the germline V gene. The CDR3 loop reads CASSLLPDGLITGELFF. The CDR3, as DNA: TGTGCCAGCAGCTTACTCCCGGACGGACTTATCACCGGGGAGCTGTTTTTT.

This chain connects TRBV6-2 or TRBV6-3 to TRBJ2-5; 8 nucleotides agree with TRBD2. Germline-derived CDR1 and CDR2 are MNHEY and SVGEGT. V was clipped by 0 bases and J by 5 bases; unmatched bases: 11. The CDR3 loop spans 17 amino acids. The DNA for the CDR3 is TGTGCCAGCAGTTACTCGAAGGGGACTAGACTCCAGGAGACCCAGTACTTC. Translated: CASSYSKGTRLQETQYF.

The rearrangement uses TRBV18 and TRBJ2-7; 7 bases line up with TRBD1. The CDR3 length is 15 residues. Looked up from germline, CDR1 is KGHSH and CDR2 is LQKENI. V shed 0 bases and J 2 bases; nucleotides not matched to a gene: 4. CDR3 protein: CASSPPRQGTYEQYF. The CDR3 nucleotides are TGTGCCAGCTCACCACCTAGACAGGGAACCTACGAGCAGTACTTC.

This rearrangement joins TRBV7-9 to TRBJ1-1; 7 bases align to TRBD1. V was clipped by 0 bases and J by 7 bases; unmatched bases: 5. The CDR3 has 14 residues. CDR1 and CDR2 from the germline V gene are SEHNR and FQNEAQ (reference sequence). In nucleotides, the CDR3 is TGTGCCAGCAGCTTAGCATCTGGGACAGATGAAGCTTTCTTT. Protein product: CASSLASGTDEAFF.

Here the CDR3 reads CASSLFGQKDQPQHF. DNA for the CDR3: TGCGCCAGCAGCTTATTCGGACAGAAGGATCAGCCCCAGCATTTT. The chain couples TRBV5-1 to TRBJ1-5; a possible D gene is TRBD1 (6 bases). Germline V gene sequence: CDR1 SGHRS, CDR2 YFSETQ. The CDR3 is made up of 15 amino acids. Deletions cut 2 bases from V and 5 bases from J, with 14 bases between.

The J gene is TRBJ1-2, the V gene TRBV28; 7 bases align to TRBD1. The V gene end was trimmed by 5 bases and the J gene end by 5 bases; junction bases not matched to a gene: 8. Germline loops: CDR1 MDHEN, CDR2 SYDVKM. The CDR3 is made up of 14 amino acids. The CDR3 here is CASSQGTESYGYTF. Here the CDR3 DNA reads TGTGCCAGCAGTCAAGGGACAGAAAGTTATGGCTACACCTTC.

This sequence joins TRBV7-9 and TRBJ2-1, with D possibly being TRBD1 (6 bases). The CDR3 is 16 amino acids. Trimming pared 6 bases from V and 8 bases from J, leaving 23 bases between. Germline CDR1 and CDR2: SEHNR and FQNEAQ (reference sequence). CDR3 residues: CASRALRDTVSDEQFF. CDR3 nucleotides: TGTGCCAGCAGGGCCTTGAGGGACACGGTTTCGGATGAGCAGTTCTTC.

The CDR3 nucleotides are TGTGCCAGCAGCACCGGGACTAGCGGCACAGATACGCAGTATTTT. It codes for CASSTGTSGTDTQYF. The chain joins TRBV7-9 to TRBJ2-3; 10 positions agree with TRBD2. The V and J ends lost 5 bases and 1 base, in that order; junction bases with no gene match: 3. Germline CDR1 and CDR2: SEHNR and FQNEAQ (reference sequence). This CDR3 contains 15 residues.

Points on this clone: A read error is possible here, since a much larger clone lies one base away. The rearrangement links TRBV25-1 to TRBJ1-1; TRBD1 is a possible D gene (5 bases). Per the germline V gene, CDR1 is MGHDK and CDR2 is SYGVNS. The CDR3 has 13 amino acids. Trimming took 2 bases from V and 1 from J, leaving 5 bases between them. Here the CDR3 reads CASSEQGNTEAFF. CDR3 coding DNA: TGTGCCAGCAGTGAACAGGGGAACACTGAAGCTTTCTTT.

This rearrangement joins TRBV11-2 to TRBJ2-2, with 11 nucleotides matching TRBD2. The germline CDR1 and CDR2 sequences are SGHAT and FQNNGV. The CDR3 loop spans 14 amino acids. Losses at the gene ends were 6 bases for V and 9 bases for J; bases not matched to a gene: 6. In nucleotides, the CDR3 is TGTGCCAGCAGACGTAGCGGGGGGGCGCGGGAGCTGTTTTTT. Translated, it gives CASRRSGGARELFF.